This T cell receptor (beta chain) was sequenced in a study of early T cells in non-severe SARS-CoV-2 infection. The germline V gene encodes CDR1 MNHEY and CDR2 SMNVEV (reference sequence). V lost 4 bases to trimming and J lost 7 bases; unmatched junction nucleotides: 7. The CDR3 totals 15 residues. Molecules of cDNA were individually given unique molecular identifiers that were attached to them. Each CDR3 protein is one row after TCRdb ran MiXCR on the 5' RACE reads. The sample includes fewer than 30,000 distinct CDR3 sequences, over 8.5% of them seen just once. In its sample, this clonotype was seen many times.

The sample comprised whole blood. This chain joins TRBV27 and TRBJ2-5; TRBD1 matches at 12 bases. The clonotype was recovered from an adult who was a healthcare worker with PCR-confirmed SARS-CoV-2 infection or an uninfected control (not recorded which). The CDR3 DNA reads TGTGCCAGCAGTTCTTCCCGGGACAGGGGGCTGACCCAGTACTTC. This sequence encodes CASSSSRDRGLTQYF.